This TCR beta chain came from a study of T cell responses to AZD1222 COVID-19 vaccine. V was cut by 2 bases and J by 0 bases, with 8 bases left in between. Germline V gene lookup returns CDR1 LNHDA and CDR2 SQIVND (reference sequence). The length of the CDR3 is 16 residues. The sample holds a few counts of this clone. Antigen unknown. General observations from the study: Only six individuals given AZD1222 were seropositive at baseline. Clonal diversity was possibly underestimated; the donors were predominantly white British and more often female. Nearly half of unique spike-specific TCRs reportedly avoided B.1.351 and B.1.1.7 mutated regions. There were vaccine-associated CD4 TCRs across spike, dominant at 160-218 and 743-854.

Clones were read by immunoSEQ multiplex PCR, and TCRdb kept only the in-frame ones, dropping some. Of some 150,000 clones in the sample, roughly four fifths are singletons; the top ten hold around 4.1%. The sequence came from an adult in good health. This chain uses TRBV19 with TRBJ1-6; unclear D gene. Sequenced material: peripheral blood, taken on day 0 of MenACWY control vaccination. The CDR3 DNA reads as TGTGCCAGTAGTATAATGGAGAGCTCCTATAATTCACCCCTCCACTTT. Translation gives CASSIMESSYNSPLHF. The entire variable domain, with the rest obtained from reference TRBV19 and TRBJ1-6, is as follows: DGGITQSPKYLFRKEGQNVTLSCEQNLNHDAMYWYRQDPGQGLRLIYYSQIVNDFQKGDIAEGYSVSREKKESFPLTVTSAQKNPTAFYLCASSIMESSYNSPLHFGNGTRLTVT.